The 24 T cell receptor beta chains below all came from one sample that was sequenced in a study of OX40 agonist ivuxolimab in advanced cancers. Profiled with immunoSEQ multiplex PCR; TCRdb holds only in-frame clones, not every one. The repertoire holds 33,000 or so clones, about 90% seen once, with 25% in the top ten. Sample: CD4+ or CD8+ T cells sorted from blood, taken in a trial of the OX40 agonist ivuxolimab. The receptors stem from an adult with an advanced solid tumor such as melanoma, head and neck, liver or kidney cancer.

The V call is TRBV5-1, the J call TRBJ1-2; D is undetermined. The CDR3 has 14 residues. The V gene's germline CDR1 is SGHRS and CDR2 YFSETQ. V lost 4 bases, J lost 0 bases, and 10 bases lay in between. The CDR3 region is CASSADGSNYGYTF. CDR3 nucleotides: TGCGCCAGCAGCGCCGACGGTTCTAACTATGGCTACACCTTC.

This clone occurred once. The chain combines TRBV7-9 with TRBJ1-1; TRBD1 is a possible D gene (6 bases). The germline V and J ends were trimmed by 3 bases and 0 bases, with 11 bases remaining between them. The CDR3 is 15 residues long. Germline V lookup: CDR1 SEHNR, CDR2 FQNEAQ (reference sequence). In DNA, the CDR3 is TGTGCCAGCAGCTTTGGGGGCTCCATGAACACTGAAGCTTTCTTT. Amino acid sequence: CASSFGGSMNTEAFF.

This sequence joins TRBV6-1 and TRBJ2-4; 7 bases are a match to TRBD1. Per the germline V gene, CDR1 is MNHNS and CDR2 is SASEGT. The CDR3 is 18 residues long. The trim removed 0 bases at V and 0 bases at J, leaving 8 bases unmatched. CDR3 DNA: TGTGCCAGCAGTGAAGCCCCGGGGACAGTCCTAGCCAAAAACATTCAGTACTTC. Its protein product is CASSEAPGTVLAKNIQYF.

This chain connects TRBV20-1 to TRBJ2-1; weak D call: TRBD2 (5 bases). Trimming pared 6 bases from V and 5 bases from J, leaving 8 bases between. The CDR3 spans 11 residues. In germline, CDR1 is DFQATT, CDR2 SNEGSKA (reference sequence). In nucleotides, the CDR3 is TGCAGTGCCCTGCGGGACAATGAGCAGTTCTTC. Protein: CSALRDNEQFF.

This clone was detected a few times. This rearrangement joins TRBV7-9 to TRBJ1-5, with a possible D match to TRBD1 (5 bases). Deletions cut 8 bases from V and 7 bases from J, with 18 bases between. The CDR3 is made up of 14 amino acids. Germline V CDR1 and CDR2: SEHNR, FQNEAQ (reference sequence). The CDR3 is CASGGSGAEQPQHF. The CDR3 DNA reads TGTGCCAGCGGGGGGTCCGGGGCAGAGCAGCCCCAGCATTTT.

The chain joins TRBV28 to TRBJ2-5, with D maybe TRBD2 (6 bases). The CDR3 runs to 15 residues. V shed 7 bases and J shed 1 base, with 16 bases lying between them. Germline-derived CDR1 and CDR2 are MDHEN and SYDVKM. For the CDR3, the DNA is TGTGCCAGCACCTCCCTCCCGGGGGTCCAAGAGACCCAGTACTTC. It encodes CASTSLPGVQETQYF.

This clone was detected only once. The V and J genes are TRBV18 and TRBJ2-7, with D possibly being TRBD1 (6 bases). This CDR3 region has 20 residues. With 3 bases removed from V and 7 bases from J, the gap between germline ends came to 34 bases. CDR1 KGHSH and CDR2 LQKENI come from the germline V gene. CDR3 sequence reads: CASSPPRGGAVSTSTEEQYF. In nucleotides, the CDR3 is TGTGCCAGCTCACCCCCCCGTGGGGGCGCTGTTTCAACAAGTACGGAGGAGCAGTACTTC. Combining the CDR3 with reference TRBV18 and TRBJ2-7 gives the whole variable domain NAGVMQNPRHLVRRRGQEARLRCSPMKGHSHVYWYRQLPEEGLKFMVYLQKENIIDESGMPKERFSAEFPKEGPSILRIQQVVRGDSAAYFCASSPPRGGAVSTSTEEQYFGPGTRLTVT.

A word on this clone: At one boundary the junction diverges from the germline segment, which might be a read error. CDR3 region: CSHGLAVYNEQFF. The CDR3 nucleotides read TGCTCACATGGGCTAGCGGTCTACAATGAGCAGTTCTTC. This chain links TRBV6-1 with TRBJ2-1; 7 bases align to TRBD2. Germline V gene data show CDR1 as MNHNS and CDR2 as SASEGT. The CDR3 runs 13 residues.

The CDR3 reads CASSEGRGDGYTF. The CDR3 DNA follows: TGTGCCAGCAGTGAAGGCCGGGGGGATGGCTACACCTTC. This chain joins TRBV2 and TRBJ1-2; the D gene is possibly TRBD1 (5 bases). Trimming stripped 1 base from V and 6 bases from J, with 9 bases between. Per the germline V gene, CDR1 is SNHLY and CDR2 is FYNNEI. The CDR3 is 13 amino acids.

The chain uses TRBV27 and TRBJ1-1; TRBD1 aligns across 8 bases. The CDR3 runs 15 residues. Germline assignment: CDR1 MNHEY and CDR2 SMNVEV (reference sequence). The V gene end was trimmed by 0 bases and the J gene end by 0 bases; junction bases not matched to a gene: 0. CDR3 nucleotides: TGTGCCAGCAGTTTATCGACAGGGGTGAACACTGAAGCTTTCTTT. This translates into CASSLSTGVNTEAFF.

This clone was seen just once. The rearrangement links TRBV15 to TRBJ2-7; 7 nucleotides line up with TRBD1. This CDR3 region has 14 residues. Germline CDR1 reads LNHNV; CDR2 reads YYDKDF (reference sequence). After removal of 0 bases from V and 4 bases from J, the junction contained 3 bases not matched to a gene. CDR3 protein: CATSRDLGQYEQYF. CDR3 DNA: TGTGCCACCAGCAGAGATCTGGGACAGTACGAGCAGTACTTC.

V is TRBV4-1 and J is TRBJ2-7, with D perhaps TRBD2 (7 bases). This CDR3 spans 16 amino acids. Germline V lookup: CDR1 MGHRA, CDR2 YSYEKL. Trimming removed 0 bases from V and 0 bases from J, with 12 bases in between. The CDR3 DNA follows: TGCGCCAGCAGCCAAGATAGGGGGGGTAGCTCCTACGAGCAGTACTTC. It encodes CASSQDRGGSSYEQYF.

The chain joins TRBV7-2 to TRBJ2-1; weak D call: TRBD2 (6 bases). The CDR3 length is 15 residues. Trimming removed 5 bases at V and 6 bases at J, with 17 bases between. Germline V gene data show CDR1 as SGHTA and CDR2 as FQGNSA. The CDR3: CASSPKRLVGNEQFF. In nucleotides, the CDR3 is TGTGCCAGCAGCCCCAAGAGACTAGTGGGCAATGAGCAGTTCTTC.

V is TRBV5-1 and J is TRBJ2-7; no definite D call. Between the trimmed V and J ends, which lost 0 bases and 2 bases, there was a span of 12 bases. From germline, CDR1 is SGHRS and CDR2 YFSETQ. This CDR3 contains 15 residues. This CDR3 is CASSLVGQMPYEQYF. CDR3 in DNA: TGCGCCAGCAGCTTGGTTGGCCAAATGCCCTACGAGCAGTACTTC.

The chain has TRBV7-6 and TRBJ2-5; no clear D gene. This CDR3 is built from 14 residues. Deletions cut 2 bases from V and 4 bases from J, with 11 bases between. Germline V gene data show CDR1 as SGHVS and CDR2 as FNYEAQ. This CDR3 is CASSLNTAGETQYF. The CDR3 DNA is TGTGCCAGCAGCTTAAATACGGCTGGAGAGACCCAGTACTTC.

The V gene is TRBV4-1, the J gene TRBJ2-5; 9 bases align to TRBD1. Losses at the gene ends were 0 bases for V and 0 bases for J; bases not matched to a gene: 5. Per germline, CDR1 MGHRA and CDR2 YSYEKL. The CDR3 has 17 residues. The CDR3: CASSQETGTGYQETQYF. CDR3 DNA sequence: TGCGCCAGCAGCCAAGAAACCGGGACAGGGTACCAAGAGACCCAGTACTTC.

This chain joins TRBV10-2 and TRBJ1-1; no reliable D call. Germline V gene data show CDR1 as WSHSY and CDR2 as SAAADI. The CDR3 spans 11 residues. With 3 bases removed from V and 8 bases from J, the gap between germline ends came to 7 bases. The CDR3 spells CASSDLLEAFF. In DNA, the CDR3 is TGCGCCAGCAGTGACCTACTAGAAGCTTTCTTT.

The chain recombines TRBV5-1 with TRBJ1-4, with 8 nucleotides matching TRBD1. The CDR3 extends over 16 amino acids. Germline trimming cut 3 bases from V and 4 bases from J; bases unmatched to any gene: 8. CDR1 is SGHRS, CDR2 YFSETQ, per germline. CDR3: CASSWGPTGVNEKLFF. In DNA, the CDR3 is TGCGCCAGCAGCTGGGGACCGACAGGGGTTAATGAAAAACTGTTTTTT.

The chain combines TRBV27 with TRBJ2-7, with TRBD2 identical over 7 bases. The CDR3 runs 16 residues. After removal of 2 bases from V and 3 bases from J, the junction contained 10 bases not matched to a gene. Germline CDR1 MNHEY, CDR2 SMNVEV (reference sequence). The CDR3 loop reads CASSLRVGAGVYEQYF. The CDR3 DNA reads as TGTGCCAGCAGTTTAAGGGTTGGGGCGGGAGTCTACGAGCAGTACTTC.

A single count supports this clone. J is TRBJ1-4 and V is TRBV5-6, with 7 bases aligning to TRBD1. V lost 0 bases to trimming and J lost 6 bases; unmatched junction nucleotides: 5. The CDR3 spans 15 residues. Germline V CDR1 and CDR2: SGHDT, YYEEEE. CDR3 sequence reads: CASSLGTGGDEKLFF. The CDR3 bases are TGTGCCAGCAGCTTGGGGACAGGTGGAGATGAAAAACTGTTTTTT.

CDR3 in amino acids: CASTLAGGDEQYF. The DNA for the CDR3 is TGTGCCAGCACTCTAGCGGGAGGGGACGAGCAGTACTTC. This chain joins TRBV28 and TRBJ2-7; 12 positions agree with TRBD2. Germline loops: CDR1 MDHEN, CDR2 SYDVKM. Trimming cost V 7 bases and J 5 bases; bases outside gene matches: 3. This CDR3 spans 13 amino acids.

The CDR3 coding sequence is TGTGCCAGCAGCCTCAAGAGGAACACCGGGGAGCTGTTTTTT. This codes for CASSLKRNTGELFF. V gene TRBV7-2 combines with J gene TRBJ2-2; D remains unclear. Germline assignment: CDR1 SGHTA and CDR2 FQGNSA. The V and J ends lost 5 bases and 1 base respectively, with 8 bases between them. There are 14 residues in the CDR3.

The gene calls are TRBV5-1 and TRBJ2-6, with D tentatively TRBD1 (6 bases). Germline V gene data show CDR1 as SGHRS and CDR2 as YFSETQ. Trimming left V 6 bases short and J 0 bases short, with 7 bases between. This CDR3 is built from 14 residues. The CDR3 loop is CASMTGSGANVLTF. The CDR3 DNA reads TGCGCCAGCATGACAGGCTCTGGGGCCAACGTCCTGACTTTC.

This clone was detected a few times. The V gene is TRBV2, the J gene TRBJ2-7; TRBD1 agrees at 7 bases. With 7 bases clipped from V and 3 bases from J, the junction kept 12 bases outside the gene matches. CDR1 and CDR2 (germline): SNHLY, FYNNEI. CDR3 length: 15 residues. CDR3: CASTRDRDRLYEQYF. CDR3 nucleotides: TGTGCCAGCACAAGAGACCGGGACAGACTCTACGAGCAGTACTTC.